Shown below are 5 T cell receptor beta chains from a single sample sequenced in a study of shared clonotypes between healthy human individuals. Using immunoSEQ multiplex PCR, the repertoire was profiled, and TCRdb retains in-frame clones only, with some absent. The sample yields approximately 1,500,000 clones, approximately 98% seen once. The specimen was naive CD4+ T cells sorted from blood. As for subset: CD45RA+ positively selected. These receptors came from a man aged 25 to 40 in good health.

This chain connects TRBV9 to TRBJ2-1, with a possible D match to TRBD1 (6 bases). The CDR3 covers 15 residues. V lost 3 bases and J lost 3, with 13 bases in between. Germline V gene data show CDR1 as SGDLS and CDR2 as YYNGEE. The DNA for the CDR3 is TGTGCCAGCAGCGCTTCAACAGGGTTCTACAATGAGCAGTTCTTC. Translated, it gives CASSASTGFYNEQFF.

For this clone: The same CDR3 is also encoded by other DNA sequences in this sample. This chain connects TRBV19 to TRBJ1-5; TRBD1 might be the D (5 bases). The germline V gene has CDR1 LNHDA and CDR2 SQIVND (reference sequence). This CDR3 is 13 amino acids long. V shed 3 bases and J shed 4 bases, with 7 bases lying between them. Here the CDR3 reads CASSIGGNQPQHF. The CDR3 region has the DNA TGTGCCAGTAGTATCGGGGGGAATCAGCCCCAGCATTTT.

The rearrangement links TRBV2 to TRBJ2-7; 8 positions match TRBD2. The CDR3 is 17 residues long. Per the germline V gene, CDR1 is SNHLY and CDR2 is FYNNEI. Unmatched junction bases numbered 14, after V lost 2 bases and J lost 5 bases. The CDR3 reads CASSESHLAGRSHEQYF. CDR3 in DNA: TGTGCCAGCAGTGAATCCCACTTAGCGGGACGTTCCCACGAGCAGTACTTC.

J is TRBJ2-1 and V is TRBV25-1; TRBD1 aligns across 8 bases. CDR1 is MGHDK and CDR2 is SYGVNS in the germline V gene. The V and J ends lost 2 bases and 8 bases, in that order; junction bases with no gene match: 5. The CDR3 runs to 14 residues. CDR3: CASSEPTGDHEQFF. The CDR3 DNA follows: TGTGCCAGCAGTGAACCGACAGGGGACCATGAGCAGTTCTTC.

The CDR3 nucleotides read TGTGCCAGCAGATTATCGGCGGGCACTGAAGCTTTCTTT. Amino acid sequence: CASRLSAGTEAFF. The chain links TRBV11-3 to TRBJ1-1; D remains ambiguous. The CDR3 spans 13 residues. Per the germline V gene, CDR1 is SGHNT and CDR2 is YENEEA. V lost 6 bases, J lost 4 bases, and 12 bases lay in between.